This T cell receptor beta chain was identified during a study of cytomegalovirus exposure and HLA in healthy donors. Study-level results: Most TCR sequences showed up rarely, but some public TCRs showed up in many donors.

In regard to this clone: Its antigen is unknown.

The PCR ran on 60 Vbeta and 13 Jbeta primers. The table came from immunoSEQ multiplex PCR; TCRdb's copy has only in-frame clones and leaves some out. The data hold 80,000 to 95,000 clones, with under 80% observed a single time. Sampled while nominally healthy, donors likely had unrecorded immune exposures. The CDR3 sequence is 19 residues long. Trimming cost V 5 bases and J 0 bases, with 23 bases left between them. Germline CDR1 reads MDHEN; CDR2 reads SYDVKM. Source material: PBMCs. This chain links TRBV28 with TRBJ1-5; D is perhaps TRBD1 (6 bases). This clonotype originated in a woman in her 30s in good health and CMV-seronegative. In DNA form, the CDR3 reads TGTGCCAGCAGTCAACCGACAGGATCCGGTATGGTTAGCAATCAGCCCCAGCATTTT. As protein: CASSQPTGSGMVSNQPQHF. The whole variable domain, filled in from reference TRBV28 and TRBJ1-5, reads DVKVTQSSRYLVKRTGEKVFLECVQDMDHENMFWYRQDPGLGLRLIYFSYDVKMKEKGDIPEGYSVSREKKERFSLILESASTNQTSMYLCASSQPTGSGMVSNQPQHFGDGTRLSIL.